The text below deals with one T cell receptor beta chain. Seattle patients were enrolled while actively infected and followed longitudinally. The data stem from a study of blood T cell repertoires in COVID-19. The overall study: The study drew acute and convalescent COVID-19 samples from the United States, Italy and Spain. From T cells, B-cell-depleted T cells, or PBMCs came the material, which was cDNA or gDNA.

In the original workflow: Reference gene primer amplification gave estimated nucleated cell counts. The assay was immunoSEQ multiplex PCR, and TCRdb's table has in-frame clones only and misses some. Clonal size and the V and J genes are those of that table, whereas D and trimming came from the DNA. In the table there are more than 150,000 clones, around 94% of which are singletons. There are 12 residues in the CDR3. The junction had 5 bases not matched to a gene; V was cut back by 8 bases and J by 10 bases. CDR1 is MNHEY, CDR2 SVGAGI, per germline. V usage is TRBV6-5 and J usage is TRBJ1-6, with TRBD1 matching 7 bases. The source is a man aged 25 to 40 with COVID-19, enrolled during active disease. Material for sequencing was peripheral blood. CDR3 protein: CASRGGSSPLHF. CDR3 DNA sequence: TGTGCCAGCCGAGGGGGCAGCTCACCCCTCCACTTT.